The entry below describes one TCR beta chain. Participants' reported clinical history set cohort assignment. Resolution of symptoms, clearance, or two negative PCRs was present in recovered Cohort 3 donors. TCRdb's table, derived via immunoSEQ multiplex PCR, lists solely in-frame clones and lacks some. The repertoire holds a few hundred thousand clones, with around 90% as singletons. This record belongs to a study of blood T cell repertoires in COVID-19. Unmatched junction bases numbered 5, after V lost 1 base and J lost 4 bases. The CDR3 consists of 15 residues. Germline assignment: CDR1 MNHEY and CDR2 SMNVEV (reference sequence).

The sequence derives from a young man who had recovered from COVID-19. The specimen was PBMCs or T cells enriched from blood (not recorded which). The rearrangement joins TRBV27 to TRBJ2-3; TRBD2 agrees at 7 bases. The CDR3: CASSLFASGADTQYF. The CDR3 bases are TGTGCCAGCAGTTTATTCGCTAGCGGAGCAGATACGCAGTATTTT.